This entry lists 21 T cell receptor beta chains sequenced from one sample in a study of T cell responses to AZD1222 COVID-19 vaccine. The table came from immunoSEQ multiplex PCR; TCRdb's copy has only in-frame clones and leaves some out. There are fewer than 120,000 clones in the sample; approximately 90% occur only once, and around 15% lies in the top ten. The sample in question was peripheral blood, obtained 28 days after the second AZD1222 dose. Receptor source: an adult who received the AZD1222 COVID-19 vaccine.

The CDR3 reads CASRIGRAATQYF. For the CDR3, the DNA is TGTGCCAGCAGGATAGGCAGGGCCGCGACCCAGTACTTC. V is TRBV6-5 and J is TRBJ2-5; TRBD1 might be the D (5 bases). The CDR3 has 13 residues. Per germline, CDR1 MNHEY and CDR2 SVGAGI. The V and J ends lost 6 bases and 7 bases respectively, with 15 bases between them.

This clone was seen a handful of times. The chain joins TRBV6-1 to TRBJ2-7; the match to TRBD1 covers 7 bases. Looked up from germline, CDR1 is MNHNS and CDR2 is SASEGT. This CDR3 is 15 amino acids long. The V segment lost 1 base and the J segment 2 bases; nucleotides outside the gene matches: 5. The CDR3 is CASSEEETGPYEQYF. The CDR3 DNA is TGTGCCAGCAGTGAAGAAGAGACAGGGCCCTACGAGCAGTACTTC.

The rearrangement links TRBV25-1 to TRBJ1-1; D remains ambiguous. From germline, CDR1 is MGHDK and CDR2 SYGVNS. V was clipped by 1 base and J by 5 bases, with 5 bases between them. The CDR3 covers 12 residues. The CDR3 DNA reads TGTGCCAGCAGTGAATCCCCAACTGAAGCTTTCTTT. Amino acids: CASSESPTEAFF.

The chain couples TRBV2 to TRBJ1-2, with D possibly being TRBD1 (6 bases). The CDR3 spans 15 residues. Germline-derived CDR1 and CDR2 are SNHLY and FYNNEI. Trimming took off 4 bases at V and 4 bases at J, with 16 bases between the two ends. The CDR3 nucleotides read TGTGCCAGCAGTGGGGGGGCCCCAGCGGTCTATGGCTACACCTTC. Amino acid sequence: CASSGGAPAVYGYTF.

This chain uses TRBV6-5 with TRBJ2-7; no firm D call. Germline lookup yields CDR1 MNHEY and CDR2 SVGAGI. The V and J ends lost 6 bases and 5 bases respectively, with 14 bases between them. The CDR3 is 13 residues long. CDR3 coding DNA: TGTGCCAGCAGCTCGAGTGTTCTTAACGAGCAGTACTTC. As protein: CASSSSVLNEQYF.

This chain joins TRBV4-2 and TRBJ1-5; 11 nucleotides agree with TRBD1. Per germline, CDR1 LGHNA and CDR2 YNFKEQ. This CDR3 contains 18 residues. With 3 bases clipped from V and 0 bases from J, the junction kept 7 bases outside the gene matches. The CDR3 here is CASSQGTGGSYSNQPQHF. The CDR3 DNA follows: TGTGCCAGCAGCCAGGGGACAGGGGGATCTTATAGCAATCAGCCCCAGCATTTT.

V is TRBV29-1 and J is TRBJ2-1, with D maybe TRBD2 (7 bases). Trimming left V 7 bases short and J 3 bases short, with 16 bases between. The CDR3 loop spans 14 amino acids. The germline V gene encodes CDR1 SQVTM and CDR2 ANQGSEA. The CDR3 here is CSAGGGSGYNEQFF. CDR3 coding DNA: TGCAGCGCCGGGGGCGGGAGCGGCTACAATGAGCAGTTCTTC.

The chain is built from TRBV7-2 and TRBJ1-4, with 8 bases aligning to TRBD1. The V segment lost 1 base and the J segment 7 bases; nucleotides outside the gene matches: 5. The CDR3 is 15 residues long. Germline CDR1 is SGHTA and CDR2 is FQGNSA. The CDR3 region is CASSLVGQGGEKLFF. CDR3 in DNA: TGTGCCAGCAGCTTAGTAGGACAGGGTGGTGAAAAACTGTTTTTT.

The gene calls are TRBV6-5 and TRBJ2-5; D uncertain. The germline gives CDR1 MNHEY, CDR2 SVGAGI. The germline V and J ends were trimmed by 0 bases and 3 bases, with 8 bases remaining between them. This CDR3 spans 14 amino acids. CDR3 in DNA: TGTGCCAGCAGTTACTCGTTCCGGGAAGAGACCCAGTACTTC. Translated, it gives CASSYSFREETQYF.

The V call is TRBV30, the J call TRBJ1-2, with D tentatively TRBD1 (5 bases). Trimming removed 1 base at V and 3 bases at J, with 12 bases between. The CDR3 has 14 residues. The germline CDR1 and CDR2 sequences are GTSNPN and SVGIG (reference sequence). Here the CDR3 reads CAWSGGGWDYGYTF. The CDR3 DNA sequence: TGTGCCTGGAGTGGGGGGGGTTGGGACTATGGCTACACCTTC.

The chain links TRBV11-2 to TRBJ1-1; D not resolved. The CDR3 extends over 12 amino acids. Germline loops: CDR1 SGHAT, CDR2 FQNNGV. With 8 bases removed from V and 8 bases from J, the gap between germline ends came to 15 bases. CDR3 nucleotide sequence: TGTGCCAGCTCCCCGAACTCTTTGGAAGCTTTCTTT. It specifies CASSPNSLEAFF. The complete variable domain, with remaining parts taken from reference TRBV11-2 and TRBJ1-1, reads EAGVAQSPRYKIIEKRQSVAFWCNPISGHATLYWYQQILGQGPKLLIQFQNNGVVDDSQLPKDRFSAERLKGVDSTLKIQPAKLEDSAVYLCASSPNSLEAFFGQGTRLTVV.

The chain has TRBV5-5 and TRBJ2-1; D gene ambiguous. The germline V and J ends were trimmed by 4 bases and 5 bases, with 10 bases remaining between them. This CDR3 region has 13 residues. Germline V CDR1 and CDR2: SGHKS, YYEKEE (reference sequence). The CDR3 is CASSPPEDNEQFF. The CDR3 DNA is TGTGCCAGCAGCCCGCCCGAAGACAATGAGCAGTTCTTC. Complete variable domain (other parts from reference TRBV5-5 and TRBJ2-1): DAGVTQSPTHLIKTRGQQVTLRCSPISGHKSVSWYQQVLGQGPQFIFQYYEKEERGRGNFPDRFSARQFPNYSSELNVNALLLGDSALYLCASSPPEDNEQFFGPGTRLTVL.

The V gene is TRBV5-1, the J gene TRBJ1-3, with TRBD1 matching over 7 bases. Trimming at V came to 4 bases and at J to 0 bases, leaving 7 bases not matched to a gene. Germline V gene data show CDR1 as SGHRS and CDR2 as YFSETQ. This CDR3 region has 16 residues. This chain's CDR3 is CASSDTGEGSGNTIYF. CDR3 DNA sequence: TGCGCCAGCAGCGATACAGGGGAGGGCTCTGGAAACACCATATATTTT.

J is TRBJ2-7 and V is TRBV28, with TRBD2 identical over 9 bases. Per the germline V gene, CDR1 is MDHEN and CDR2 is SYDVKM. This CDR3 region has 14 residues. Trimming cost V 5 bases and J 4 bases; bases outside gene matches: 6. The CDR3 loop is CASSKAGGPYEQYF. The CDR3, as DNA: TGTGCCAGCAGTAAAGCGGGAGGCCCTTACGAGCAGTACTTC.

The gene calls are TRBV5-4 and TRBJ2-2; D gene uncertain. The length of the CDR3 is 13 residues. Trimming shortened V by 2 bases and J by 4 bases, and 6 bases separated the two germline ends. Germline values: CDR1 SGHNT, CDR2 YYREEE (reference sequence). In nucleotides, the CDR3 is TGTGCCAGCAGCTTAAGGTTCACCGGGGAGCTGTTTTTT. It specifies CASSLRFTGELFF.

In DNA, the CDR3 is TGTGCCAGTAGTATAGATGGCAACCTGGACTATGGCTACACCTTC. Its translation is CASSIDGNLDYGYTF. V gene TRBV19 combines with J gene TRBJ1-2; D uncertain. This CDR3 is built from 15 residues. The V gene's germline CDR1 is LNHDA and CDR2 SQIVND (reference sequence). The germline V and J ends were trimmed by 0 bases and 3 bases, with 11 bases remaining between them.

This chain joins TRBV7-9 and TRBJ1-1; TRBD1 is a possible D gene (5 bases). Germline CDR1 SEHNR, CDR2 FQNEAQ (reference sequence). The CDR3 is made up of 15 amino acids. V lost 4 bases and J lost 0, with 12 bases in between. The CDR3 loop is CASSSWGTVNTEAFF. CDR3 coding DNA: TGTGCCAGCAGCTCCTGGGGGACCGTGAACACTGAAGCTTTCTTT. Filled out from reference TRBV7-9 and TRBJ1-1, the complete variable domain reads DTGVSQNPRHKITKRGQNVTFRCDPISEHNRLYWYRQTLGQGPEFLTYFQNEAQLEKSRLLSDRFSAERPKGSFSTLEIQRTEQGDSAMYLCASSSWGTVNTEAFFGQGTRLTVV.

The chain combines TRBV11-1 with TRBJ2-7; the D gene is possibly TRBD2 (6 bases). The CDR3 spans 15 residues. With 2 bases removed from V and 3 bases from J, the gap between germline ends came to 14 bases. Germline values: CDR1 SGHAT, CDR2 FQDESV (reference sequence). The CDR3 reads CASSLSPGVGYEQYF. The DNA of the CDR3 is TGTGCCAGCAGCTTAAGCCCGGGGGTAGGCTACGAGCAGTACTTC.

The chain is built from TRBV12-3 or TRBV12-4 and TRBJ1-2; no definite D call. V lost 8 bases and J 5 bases, leaving 15 bases between the germline ends. This CDR3 region has 13 residues. DNA of the CDR3: TGTGCCAGCGACATGAAAAGGGCTTATGGCTACACCTTC. It specifies CASDMKRAYGYTF.

About this clone: Other DNA sequences in this sample translate to the same CDR3. The chain recombines TRBV7-9 with TRBJ2-7; 8 bases line up with TRBD1. The trim removed 3 bases at V and 1 base at J, leaving 5 bases unmatched. The CDR3 is made up of 15 amino acids. Per the germline V gene, CDR1 is SEHNR and CDR2 is FQNEAQ (reference sequence). The CDR3 region is CASSFGQGSSYEQYF. The CDR3 coding sequence is TGTGCCAGCAGCTTCGGACAGGGCTCTTCCTACGAGCAGTACTTC.

V and J are TRBV7-2 and TRBJ1-2, with a tentative D call TRBD1 (6 bases). Deletions cut 3 bases from V and 3 bases from J, with 14 bases between. Germline V gene lookup returns CDR1 SGHTA and CDR2 FQGNSA. The CDR3 is made up of 15 amino acids. The CDR3 DNA sequence: TGTGCCAGCAGCTTTACCCAAGGACAGCACTATGGCTACACCTTC. Protein product: CASSFTQGQHYGYTF.